The next 19 T cell receptor beta chains were all read from a single sample in a study of cytomegalovirus exposure and HLA in healthy donors. PCR amplification relied on 60 Vbeta primers (plus 13 Jbeta primers). Assay used: immunoSEQ multiplex PCR; TCRdb lists only in-frame clones, some missing. The table has roughly 150,000 clones, about 78% seen once. Sequencing used PBMCs. The receptors come from a male donor in good health and CMV-seronegative.

This sequence joins TRBV5-1 and TRBJ2-7, with a tentative D call TRBD1 (6 bases). V was cut by 5 bases and J by 5 bases, with 23 bases left in between. This CDR3 is built from 16 residues. Germline CDR1 reads SGHRS; CDR2 reads YFSETQ. In nucleotides, the CDR3 is TGCGCCAGCAGTTCGGTTGAGCAGGGACAATCCCACGAGCAGTACTTC. Translating gives CASSSVEQGQSHEQYF.

The chain carries TRBV14 and TRBJ1-6, with D possibly being TRBD1 (5 bases). The V end was cut by 1 base, the J end by 12 bases, with 10 bases between. The CDR3 is 13 amino acids. Germline V CDR1 and CDR2: SGHDN, FVKESK. CDR3: CASSQGQFLPLHF. The CDR3 bases are TGTGCCAGCAGCCAAGGACAGTTTTTACCCCTCCACTTT.

The chain links TRBV27 to TRBJ2-2; D unclear. The V and J ends lost 5 bases and 0 bases respectively, with 7 bases between them. This CDR3 region has 14 residues. Germline CDR1 and CDR2: MNHEY and SMNVEV (reference sequence). CDR3: CASSGRTNTGELFF. The CDR3 bases are TGTGCCAGCAGTGGCAGGACGAACACCGGGGAGCTGTTTTTT.

This chain uses TRBV18 with TRBJ1-4; D is perhaps TRBD1 (5 bases). V was cut by 4 bases and J by 2 bases, with 8 bases left in between. This CDR3 spans 14 amino acids. Germline assignment: CDR1 KGHSH and CDR2 LQKENI. The CDR3: CASSRGGTNEKLFF. In nucleotides, the CDR3 is TGTGCCAGCTCACGCGGGGGGACTAATGAAAAACTGTTTTTT.

J is TRBJ2-5 and V is TRBV19; 7 bases agree with TRBD1. This CDR3 contains 15 residues. V lost 5 bases, J lost 7 bases, and 13 bases stayed unmatched. Germline V gene data show CDR1 as LNHDA and CDR2 as SQIVND (reference sequence). CDR3 region: CASSPQTGAIATQYF. The CDR3, as DNA: TGTGCCAGTAGTCCTCAAACAGGGGCCATCGCGACCCAGTACTTC.

This clone has just a few counts. V and J are TRBV6-5 and TRBJ1-3; unclear D gene. From germline, CDR1 is MNHEY and CDR2 SVGAGI. V lost 7 bases, J lost 2 bases, and 9 bases lay in between. This CDR3 has 13 amino acids. The CDR3 protein is CASIETTGNTIYF. The CDR3 DNA follows: TGTGCCAGCATAGAGACTACTGGAAACACCATATATTTT.

The V call is TRBV9, the J call TRBJ2-5, with TRBD2 matching over 12 bases. Trimming at V came to 4 bases and at J to 4 bases, leaving 8 bases not matched to a gene. The germline V gene has CDR1 SGDLS and CDR2 YYNGEE. This CDR3 is 16 amino acids long. In DNA, the CDR3 is TGTGCCAGCAGCCCGCAACTAGCGGGAGGTGGAGAGACCCAGTACTTC. Translating it yields CASSPQLAGGGETQYF.

Of note for this clone: At one of its ends the junction is not consistent with the germline gene, which may arise from a read error. The rearrangement joins TRBV9 to TRBJ1-2; possibly TRBD1 for D (6 bases). Germline-derived CDR1 and CDR2 are SGDLS and YYNGEE. This CDR3 comprises 13 residues. The CDR3 here is CASSVGTVYGCTF. The CDR3 DNA reads TGTGCCAGCAGCGTAGGGACAGTCTATGGCTGCACCTTC. Supplemented by reference TRBV9 and TRBJ1-2, the full variable domain reads DSGVTQTPKHLITATGQRVTLRCSPRSGDLSVYWYQQSLDQGLQFLIQYYNGEERAKGNILERFSAQQFPDLHSELNLSSLELGDSALYFCASSVGTVYGCTFGSGTRLTVV.

The chain has TRBV29-1 and TRBJ2-2; 9 nucleotides line up with TRBD1. Germline CDR1 and CDR2: SQVTM and ANQGSEA. After removal of 3 bases from V and 7 bases from J, the junction contained 6 bases not matched to a gene. The CDR3 loop spans 14 amino acids. CDR3 in amino acids: CSVDTGGGYGELFF. The CDR3 coding sequence is TGCAGCGTTGATACAGGGGGCGGTTACGGGGAGCTGTTTTTT.

The chain combines TRBV7-2 with TRBJ2-3; 7 positions agree with TRBD2. CDR1 and CDR2 (germline): SGHTA, FQGNSA. V shed 1 base and J 4 bases; nucleotides not matched to a gene: 5. The CDR3 spans 15 residues. The CDR3 spells CASSLDGGGADTQYF. CDR3 in DNA: TGTGCCAGCAGCTTAGACGGGGGAGGGGCAGATACGCAGTATTTT.

The genes are TRBV7-2 and TRBJ1-5; 8 bases are shared with TRBD1. The germline CDR1 and CDR2 sequences are SGHTA and FQGNSA. The V gene end was trimmed by 6 bases and the J gene end by 11 bases; junction bases not matched to a gene: 15. The CDR3 extends over 15 amino acids. The CDR3 DNA reads as TGTGCCAGCAGTTTACTACCCCAGGGGGCAGGGACCCAGCATTTT. It codes for CASSLLPQGAGTQHF.

This clone was seen a handful of times. This chain joins TRBV11-3 and TRBJ2-1; 8 bases line up with TRBD1. The CDR3 sequence is 14 residues long. Germline V gene data show CDR1 as SGHNT and CDR2 as YENEEA. Trimming at V came to 5 bases and at J to 6 bases, leaving 6 bases not matched to a gene. Written as DNA, the CDR3 is TGTGCCAGCAGCCCCCAGGGGGCGATCAATGAGCAGTTCTTC. It translates to CASSPQGAINEQFF.

This clone came up a few times. The chain couples TRBV6-6 to TRBJ2-1, with 9 bases lining up with TRBD2. CDR1 and CDR2 (germline): MNHNY, SVGAGI (reference sequence). The CDR3 consists of 15 residues. Trimming took 6 bases from V and 7 from J; bases not matched to a gene: 10. CDR3 coding DNA: TGTGCCAGCAGCGCTAAGGGACTAGCAGGGAATGAGCAGTTCTTC. This sequence encodes CASSAKGLAGNEQFF.

This clone occurred once. The V gene is TRBV28, the J gene TRBJ2-7; tentative D call: TRBD1 (6 bases). Trimming took 3 bases from V and 3 from J, leaving 15 bases between them. CDR3 length: 15 residues. Germline V gives CDR1 MDHEN, CDR2 SYDVKM. CDR3 bases: TGTGCCAGCAGTTTTGGTCGGACAGCAATCTACGAGCAGTACTTC. Amino acids: CASSFGRTAIYEQYF.

This chain links TRBV2 with TRBJ2-2; TRBD2 agrees at 11 bases. In germline, CDR1 is SNHLY, CDR2 FYNNEI. V lost 6 bases to trimming and J lost 3 bases; unmatched junction nucleotides: 6. This CDR3 spans 16 amino acids. The CDR3 here is CASRLAGDRYTGELFF. The CDR3, as DNA: TGTGCCAGCAGACTAGCGGGAGATCGATACACCGGGGAGCTGTTTTTT. Variable domain in full (rest from reference TRBV2 and TRBJ2-2): EPEVTQTPSHQVTQMGQEVILRCVPISNHLYFYWYRQILGQKVEFLVSFYNNEISEKSEIFDDQFSVERPDGSNFTLKIRSTKLEDSAMYFCASRLAGDRYTGELFFGEGSRLTVL.

The V gene is TRBV7-2, the J gene TRBJ1-1; D perhaps matches TRBD1 (5 bases). Trimming shortened V by 5 bases and J by 11 bases, and 18 bases separated the two germline ends. Germline values: CDR1 SGHTA, CDR2 FQGNSA. The CDR3 covers 13 residues. Written as DNA, the CDR3 is TGTGCCAGCAGCCCTACTGGAGGGGACGTCGCTTTCTTT. Its protein product is CASSPTGGDVAFF. The full variable domain, in which reference TRBV7-2 and TRBJ1-1 provide the parts outside the CDR3, is GAGVSQSPSNKVTEKGKDVELRCDPISGHTALYWYRQSLGQGLEFLIYFQGNSAPDKSGLPSDRFSAERTGGSVSTLTIQRTQQEDSAVYLCASSPTGGDVAFFGQGTRLTVV.

This chain connects TRBV19 to TRBJ1-1; D gene unclear. The germline gives CDR1 LNHDA, CDR2 SQIVND (reference sequence). Trimming took off 6 bases at V and 5 bases at J, with 7 bases between the two ends. This CDR3 region has 11 residues. CDR3 residues: CASSPGTEAFF. DNA for the CDR3: TGTGCCAGTAGCCCGGGGACTGAAGCTTTCTTT.

This clone was counted a few times. V is TRBV7-2 and J is TRBJ2-5; D perhaps matches TRBD1 (6 bases). Trimming removed 2 bases at V and 2 bases at J, with 18 bases between. This CDR3 is 17 amino acids long. CDR1 is SGHTA, CDR2 FQGNSA, per germline. The CDR3: CASSLRGTGTYQETQYF. The CDR3 region has the DNA TGTGCCAGCAGCTTAAGGGGGACGGGGACCTATCAAGAGACCCAGTACTTC.

The genes are TRBV28 and TRBJ1-2, with D hard to call. Trimming left V 6 bases short and J 8 bases short, with 16 bases between. The CDR3 has 13 amino acids. CDR1 MDHEN and CDR2 SYDVKM come from the germline V gene. DNA for the CDR3: TGTGCCAGCAGCCAGAACGGTGAGCGAGGCTACACCTTC. It yields the protein CASSQNGERGYTF.